This T cell receptor (beta chain) is drawn from a study of siplizumab effects on memory and regulatory T cells. Notes on the study in general: Most proliferating CD4+ or CD8+ clones, roughly 80-97%, had no naive or memory assignment. Tregs proliferating in siplizumab cultures lacked confirmation of their suppressive function. Mappable alloreactive CD4+ clones averaged about 70% Treg-derived with siplizumab versus about 25% in controls.

This CDR3 has 15 amino acids. Germline lookup yields CDR1 SGHNT and CDR2 YYREEE (reference sequence). Trimming removed 7 bases from V and 4 bases from J, with 18 bases in between. Concerning this clone: The antigen is not known.

Assayed TCR templates numbered 80,000 to 100,000 for each sample. Only in-frame clones appear in the TCRdb table, and some are missing; sequencing was by immunoSEQ multiplex PCR. The profile shows over 100,000 clones, 93% of them singletons. Sequencing was done on a sample of Tregs sorted from blood. The chain couples TRBV5-4 to TRBJ2-1; D possibly corresponds to TRBD2 (6 bases). The sequence derives from a human donor in good health. The CDR3 nucleotides are TGTGCCAGCTATTCCCGGAGGGCCACTTACAATGAGCAGTTCTTC. Translation: CASYSRRATYNEQFF.